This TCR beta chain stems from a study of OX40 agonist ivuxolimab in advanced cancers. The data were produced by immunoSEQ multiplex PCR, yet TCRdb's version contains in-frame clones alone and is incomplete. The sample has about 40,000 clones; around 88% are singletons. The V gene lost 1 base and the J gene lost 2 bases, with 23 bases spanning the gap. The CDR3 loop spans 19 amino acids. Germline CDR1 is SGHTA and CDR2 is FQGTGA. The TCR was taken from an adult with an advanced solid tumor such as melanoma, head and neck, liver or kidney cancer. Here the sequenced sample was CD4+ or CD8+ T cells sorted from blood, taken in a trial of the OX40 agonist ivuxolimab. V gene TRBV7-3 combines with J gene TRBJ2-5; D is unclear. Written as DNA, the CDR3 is TGTGCCAGCAGCTTAAACGGCAGTCCGATACCATCGAGTCAAGAGACCCAGTACTTC. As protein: CASSLNGSPIPSSQETQYF.